These 11 T cell receptor beta chains were all obtained from the same sample, sequenced in a study of cytomegalovirus exposure and HLA in healthy donors. Researchers ran the PCR with 60 Vbeta and 13 Jbeta primers. TCRdb's table, derived via immunoSEQ multiplex PCR, lists solely in-frame clones and lacks some. Recorded for this sample: approximately 110,000 clones. Sequencing was done on a sample of PBMCs. The receptors shown here come from a man between 50 and 59 years old in good health and CMV-seronegative.

The V and J genes are TRBV2 and TRBJ1-5; D remains unclear. Per germline, CDR1 SNHLY and CDR2 FYNNEI. Trimming removed 5 bases at V and 4 bases at J, with 12 bases between. The CDR3 is 14 residues long. The CDR3 protein is CASSWTGTNQPQHF. CDR3 sequence (DNA): TGTGCCAGCAGTTGGACGGGAACTAATCAGCCCCAGCATTTT.

The chain couples TRBV11-2 to TRBJ1-2, with D uncertain. This CDR3 comprises 15 residues. The ends were cut back, 5 bases at V and 5 bases at J, with 18 bases in the middle. The V gene's germline CDR1 is SGHAT and CDR2 FQNNGV. The CDR3 protein is CASSPATPSLYGYTF. CDR3 in DNA: TGTGCCAGCAGCCCAGCGACGCCTTCCCTTTATGGCTACACCTTC.

V is TRBV28 and J is TRBJ1-2; 7 positions match TRBD1. Germline V gene lookup returns CDR1 MDHEN and CDR2 SYDVKM. The V gene end was trimmed by 2 bases and the J gene end by 4 bases; junction bases not matched to a gene: 10. This CDR3 has 16 residues. CDR3 sequence reads: CASSLRAGGMVYGYTF. CDR3 DNA: TGTGCCAGCAGTTTAAGAGCAGGGGGAATGGTCTATGGCTACACCTTC.

The chain employs TRBV4-3 and TRBJ2-6, with TRBD1 matching 8 bases. The V gene end was trimmed by 0 bases and the J gene end by 4 bases; junction bases not matched to a gene: 5. Germline CDR1 and CDR2: LGHNA and YSLEER. This CDR3 region has 17 residues. The CDR3 coding sequence is TGCGCCAGCAGCCAAGATGGGCAGGGGGCAGGGGCCAACGTCCTGACTTTC. It codes for CASSQDGQGAGANVLTF.

This chain uses TRBV7-9 with TRBJ1-4, with D unclear. The length of the CDR3 is 14 residues. V was clipped by 1 base and J by 7 bases, with 10 bases between them. Germline CDR1 reads SEHNR; CDR2 reads FQNEAQ (reference sequence). The CDR3 sequence is CASSLVMAGEKLFF. In DNA form, the CDR3 reads TGTGCCAGCAGCTTAGTTATGGCGGGTGAAAAACTGTTTTTT.

This chain links TRBV25-1 with TRBJ1-6; no clear D. The CDR3 sequence is 17 residues long. Germline values: CDR1 MGHDK, CDR2 SYGVNS. Trimming pared 3 bases from V and 4 bases from J, leaving 16 bases between. The chain's CDR3 is CASSELVTAHYNSPLHF. The CDR3 nucleotides are TGTGCCAGCAGTGAGTTAGTTACTGCTCATTATAATTCACCCCTCCACTTT. The variable domain in full, with the rest retrieved from reference TRBV25-1 and TRBJ1-6, is EADIYQTPRYLVIGTGKKITLECSQTMGHDKMYWYQQDPGMELHLIHYSYGVNSTEKGDLSSESTVSRIRTEHFPLTLESARPSHTSQYLCASSELVTAHYNSPLHFGNGTRLTVT.

The chain combines TRBV10-2 with TRBJ2-5; D call uncertain. The ends were cut back, 2 bases at V and 3 bases at J, with 13 bases in the middle. CDR1 and CDR2 (germline): WSHSY, SAAADI. This CDR3 comprises 15 residues. CDR3 bases: TGCGCCAGCAGTGAGCCTACCACTGGTAAAGAGACCCAGTACTTC. Translated: CASSEPTTGKETQYF.

This rearrangement joins TRBV29-1 to TRBJ2-1, with D possibly TRBD2 on 6 matching bases. Per the germline V gene, CDR1 is SQVTM and CDR2 is ANQGSEA. V lost 6 bases to trimming and J lost 5 bases, with 14 bases between them. The CDR3 is made up of 13 amino acids. The chain's CDR3 is CSVAEGLNNEQFF. The CDR3 nucleotides read TGCAGCGTCGCCGAGGGACTTAACAATGAGCAGTTCTTC.

This chain links TRBV7-2 with TRBJ1-1, with D uncertain. The CDR3 length is 13 residues. The ends were cut back, 4 bases at V and 10 bases at J, with 16 bases in the middle. Germline V gives CDR1 SGHTA, CDR2 FQGNSA. DNA for the CDR3: TGTGCCAGCAGCTCAAGCGGAGGGTTAGGAGCTTTCTTT. As protein: CASSSSGGLGAFF.

V gene TRBV19 combines with J gene TRBJ2-1; D remains ambiguous. This CDR3 is built from 11 residues. Germline V gene sequence: CDR1 LNHDA, CDR2 SQIVND (reference sequence). Between the trimmed V and J ends, which lost 5 bases and 3 bases, there was a span of 2 bases. CDR3 bases: TGTGCCAGTAGTCGCTACAATGAGCAGTTCTTC. It yields the protein CASSRYNEQFF.

The gene calls are TRBV5-1 and TRBJ1-2, with D uncertain. Trimming removed 4 bases from V and 3 bases from J, with 10 bases in between. This CDR3 has 13 amino acids. The V gene's germline CDR1 is SGHRS and CDR2 YFSETQ. The CDR3, as DNA: TGCGCCAGCAGCCCCTTTCAGGACTATGGCTACACCTTC. The encoded protein is CASSPFQDYGYTF.